This TCR beta chain was recovered during a study of blood T cell repertoires in COVID-19. Study information: Samples representing acute and convalescent COVID-19 were sourced from the United States, Italy and Spain.

Per the original methods: Reference gene primer amplification yielded estimated nucleated cell counts. TCRdb's copy holds only in-frame clones and misses some; the assay was immunoSEQ multiplex PCR. D and trimming were read from the DNA, whereas the V and J calls and clone size are those reported in that table. The sample carries 310,000 or so clones, about nine tenths recorded once. Those enrolled, adults aged about 18 to 89 years, came from around 24 US areas. Assignment of participants to cohorts was predicated upon participant-reported clinical history. V dropped 0 bases and J dropped 3 bases, with 9 bases sitting between them. The CDR3 loop spans 14 amino acids. From germline, CDR1 is SGDLS and CDR2 YYNGEE.

The sequence was obtained from a woman aged 18-30 years who had recovered from COVID-19. The chain employs TRBV9 and TRBJ1-2; no firm D call. Sequences were obtained from PBMCs or T cells enriched from blood (not recorded which). The CDR3 DNA sequence: TGTGCCAGCAGCGTAGACCAGGCGTACTATGGCTACACCTTC. This translates into CASSVDQAYYGYTF.